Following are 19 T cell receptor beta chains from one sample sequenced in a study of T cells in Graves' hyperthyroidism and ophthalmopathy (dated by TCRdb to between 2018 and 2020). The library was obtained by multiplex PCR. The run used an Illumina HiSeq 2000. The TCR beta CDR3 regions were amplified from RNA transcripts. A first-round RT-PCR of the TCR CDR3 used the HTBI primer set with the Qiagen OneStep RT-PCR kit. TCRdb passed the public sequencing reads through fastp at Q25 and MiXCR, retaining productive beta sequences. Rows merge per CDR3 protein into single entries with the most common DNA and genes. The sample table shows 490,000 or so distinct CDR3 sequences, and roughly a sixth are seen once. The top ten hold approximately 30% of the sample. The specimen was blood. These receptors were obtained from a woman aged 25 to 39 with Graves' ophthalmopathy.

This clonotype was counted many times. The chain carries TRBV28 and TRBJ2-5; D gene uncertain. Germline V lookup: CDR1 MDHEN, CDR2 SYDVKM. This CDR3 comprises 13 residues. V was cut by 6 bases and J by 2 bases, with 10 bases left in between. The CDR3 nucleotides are TGTGCCAGCAGGCCAACTATACAAGAGACCCAGTACTTC. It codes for CASRPTIQETQYF.

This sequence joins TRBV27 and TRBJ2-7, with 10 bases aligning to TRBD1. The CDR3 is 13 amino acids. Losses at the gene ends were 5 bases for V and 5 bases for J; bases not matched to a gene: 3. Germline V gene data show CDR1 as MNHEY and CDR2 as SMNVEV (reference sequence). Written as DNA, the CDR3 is TGTGCCAGCAGTATGACAGGGGGCCACGAGCAGTACTTC. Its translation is CASSMTGGHEQYF.

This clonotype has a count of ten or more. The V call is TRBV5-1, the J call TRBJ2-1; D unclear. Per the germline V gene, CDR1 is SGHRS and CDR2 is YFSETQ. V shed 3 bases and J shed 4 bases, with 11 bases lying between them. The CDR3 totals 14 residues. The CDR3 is CASSSGPAYNEQFF. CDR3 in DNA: TGCGCCAGCAGCTCCGGGCCCGCTTACAATGAGCAGTTCTTC.

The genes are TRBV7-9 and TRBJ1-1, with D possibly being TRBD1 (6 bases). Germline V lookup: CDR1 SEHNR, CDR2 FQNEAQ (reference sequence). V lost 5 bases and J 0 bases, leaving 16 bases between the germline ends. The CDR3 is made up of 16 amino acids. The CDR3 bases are TGTGCCAGCAGCCAAGAAACAGGGTTAGTGAACACTGAAGCTTTCTTT. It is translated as CASSQETGLVNTEAFF.

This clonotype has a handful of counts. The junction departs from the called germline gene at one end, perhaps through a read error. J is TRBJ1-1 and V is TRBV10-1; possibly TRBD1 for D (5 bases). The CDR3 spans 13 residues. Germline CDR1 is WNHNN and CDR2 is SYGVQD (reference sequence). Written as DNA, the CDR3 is TGCGCCAGCAGTGGACAGATGAACGCTGAAGCTTTCTTT. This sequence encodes CASSGQMNAEAFF.

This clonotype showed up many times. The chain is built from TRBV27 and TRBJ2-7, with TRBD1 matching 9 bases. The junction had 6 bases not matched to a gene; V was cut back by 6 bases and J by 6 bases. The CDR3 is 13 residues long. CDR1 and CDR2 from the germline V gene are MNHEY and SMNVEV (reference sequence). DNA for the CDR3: TGTGCCAGCAGAGGGACAGGGCGGTCCGAGCAGTACTTC. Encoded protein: CASRGTGRSEQYF.

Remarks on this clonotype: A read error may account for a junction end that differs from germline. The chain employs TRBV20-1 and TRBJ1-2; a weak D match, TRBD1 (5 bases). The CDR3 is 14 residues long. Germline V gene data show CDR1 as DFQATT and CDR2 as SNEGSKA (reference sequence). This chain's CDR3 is CSARGTSWGYGYIF. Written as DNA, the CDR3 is TGCAGTGCTAGGGGGACTTCATGGGGATATGGCTACATCTTC.

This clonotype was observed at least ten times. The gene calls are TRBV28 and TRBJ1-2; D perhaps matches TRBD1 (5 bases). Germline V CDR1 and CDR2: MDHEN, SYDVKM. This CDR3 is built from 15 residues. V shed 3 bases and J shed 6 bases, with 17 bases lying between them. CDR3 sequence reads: CASSFNSGNVNGYTF. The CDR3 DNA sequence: TGTGCCAGCAGTTTCAATTCAGGGAATGTAAATGGCTACACCTTC.

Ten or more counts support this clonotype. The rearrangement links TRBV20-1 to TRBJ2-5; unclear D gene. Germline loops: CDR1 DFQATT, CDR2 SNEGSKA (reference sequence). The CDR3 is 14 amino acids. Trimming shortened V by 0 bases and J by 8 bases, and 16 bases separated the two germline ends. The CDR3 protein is CSARDPFLGGTQYF. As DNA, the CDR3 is TGCAGTGCTAGAGATCCCTTCCTCGGTGGCACCCAGTACTTC.

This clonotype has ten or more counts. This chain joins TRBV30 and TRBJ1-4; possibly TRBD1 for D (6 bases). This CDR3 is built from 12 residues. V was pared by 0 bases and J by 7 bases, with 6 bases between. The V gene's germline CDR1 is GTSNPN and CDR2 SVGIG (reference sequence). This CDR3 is CAWSVQGEKLFF. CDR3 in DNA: TGTGCCTGGAGTGTACAGGGTGAAAAACTGTTTTTT.

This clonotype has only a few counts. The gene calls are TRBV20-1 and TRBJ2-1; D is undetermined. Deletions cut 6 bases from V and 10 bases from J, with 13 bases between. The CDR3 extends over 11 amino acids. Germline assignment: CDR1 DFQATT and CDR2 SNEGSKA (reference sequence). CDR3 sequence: CSAASTAEQFF. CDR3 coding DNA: TGCAGTGCAGCCTCTACGGCCGAGCAGTTCTTC.

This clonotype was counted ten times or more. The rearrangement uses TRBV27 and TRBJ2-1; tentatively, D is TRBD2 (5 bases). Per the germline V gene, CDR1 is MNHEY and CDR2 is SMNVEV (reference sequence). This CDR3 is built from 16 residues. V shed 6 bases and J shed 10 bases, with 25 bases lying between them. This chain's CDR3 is CASSSRVDGGLGEQFF. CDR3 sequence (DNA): TGTGCCAGCAGCTCAAGAGTGGACGGAGGTCTCGGGGAGCAGTTCTTC.

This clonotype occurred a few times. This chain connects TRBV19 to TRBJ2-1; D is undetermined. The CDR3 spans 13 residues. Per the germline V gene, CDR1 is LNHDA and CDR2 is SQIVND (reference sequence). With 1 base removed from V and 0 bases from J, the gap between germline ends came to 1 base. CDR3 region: CASSIGSYNEQFF. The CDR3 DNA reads TGTGCCAGTAGTATAGGCTCCTACAATGAGCAGTTCTTC.

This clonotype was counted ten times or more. The chain's CDR3 is CASSSWTGGYEQFF. The CDR3 nucleotides are TGTGCCAGCAGCTCATGGACAGGGGGGTATGAGCAGTTCTTC. The chain combines TRBV5-5 with TRBJ2-1, with TRBD1 identical over 10 bases. V lost 3 bases to trimming and J lost 8 bases; unmatched junction nucleotides: 5. This CDR3 has 14 amino acids. Germline values: CDR1 SGHKS, CDR2 YYEKEE (reference sequence).

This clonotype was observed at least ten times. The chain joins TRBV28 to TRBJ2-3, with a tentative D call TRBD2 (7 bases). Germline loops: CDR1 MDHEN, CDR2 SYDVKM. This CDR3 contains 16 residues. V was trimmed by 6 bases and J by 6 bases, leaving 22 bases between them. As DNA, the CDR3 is TGTGCCAGCAGCGGCGGAAGGTTTGAGGGGGGGGATACGCAGTATTTT. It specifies CASSGGRFEGGDTQYF.

The CDR3: CASSYSGVVVQPQHF. CDR3 bases: TGTGCCAGCAGTTACAGCGGGGTTGTTGTTCAGCCCCAGCATTTT. The chain uses TRBV6-5 and TRBJ1-5; D is ambiguous. V was pared by 2 bases and J by 6 bases, with 14 bases between. There are 15 residues in the CDR3. Germline CDR1 and CDR2: MNHEY and SVGAGI.

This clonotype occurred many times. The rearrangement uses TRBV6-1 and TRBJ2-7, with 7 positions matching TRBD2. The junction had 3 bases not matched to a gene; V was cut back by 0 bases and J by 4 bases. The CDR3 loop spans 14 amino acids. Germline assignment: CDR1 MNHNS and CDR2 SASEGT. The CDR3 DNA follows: TGTGCCAGCAGTGAAGCGCTAGCGGCTTACGAGCAGTACTTC. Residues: CASSEALAAYEQYF.

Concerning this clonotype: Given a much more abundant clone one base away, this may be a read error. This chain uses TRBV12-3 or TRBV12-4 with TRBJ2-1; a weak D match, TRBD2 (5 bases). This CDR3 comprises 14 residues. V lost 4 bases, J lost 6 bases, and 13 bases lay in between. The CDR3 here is CASSWRTSTNEQFF. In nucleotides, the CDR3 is TGTGCCAGCAGTTGGAGGACCAGCACCAATGAGCAGTTCTTC.

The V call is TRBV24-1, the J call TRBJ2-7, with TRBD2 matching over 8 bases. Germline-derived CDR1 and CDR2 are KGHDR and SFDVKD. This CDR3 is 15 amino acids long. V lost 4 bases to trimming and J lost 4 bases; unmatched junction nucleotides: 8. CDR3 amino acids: CATSEARGGRYEQYF. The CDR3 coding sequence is TGTGCCACCAGTGAGGCCCGGGGGGGGAGGTACGAGCAGTACTTC.